This section outlines one TCR beta chain sequence together with its context. Germline trimming cut 3 bases from V and 1 base from J; bases unmatched to any gene: 2. The CDR3 totals 14 residues. In germline, CDR1 is SGHRS, CDR2 YFSETQ. Repertoires were generated with immunoSEQ multiplex PCR, while TCRdb's copy carries only in-frame clones and drops some. The top ten hold 2.5% to 3.5% of the sample, which has around 60,000 clones, approximately 81% seen once. Sampling of blood occurred at baseline, cycle 4 day 1, and cycle 7 day 1. The data belong to a study of OX40 agonist ivuxolimab in advanced cancers.

The source of this sequence is an adult with an advanced solid tumor such as melanoma, head and neck, liver or kidney cancer. The rearrangement links TRBV5-1 to TRBJ1-1; TRBD1 matches at 8 bases. This specimen consisted of CD4+ or CD8+ T cells sorted from blood, obtained in a trial of the OX40 agonist ivuxolimab. The chain's CDR3 is CASSSGQANTEAFF. Written as DNA, the CDR3 is TGCGCCAGCAGCTCGGGACAGGCGAACACTGAAGCTTTCTTT.